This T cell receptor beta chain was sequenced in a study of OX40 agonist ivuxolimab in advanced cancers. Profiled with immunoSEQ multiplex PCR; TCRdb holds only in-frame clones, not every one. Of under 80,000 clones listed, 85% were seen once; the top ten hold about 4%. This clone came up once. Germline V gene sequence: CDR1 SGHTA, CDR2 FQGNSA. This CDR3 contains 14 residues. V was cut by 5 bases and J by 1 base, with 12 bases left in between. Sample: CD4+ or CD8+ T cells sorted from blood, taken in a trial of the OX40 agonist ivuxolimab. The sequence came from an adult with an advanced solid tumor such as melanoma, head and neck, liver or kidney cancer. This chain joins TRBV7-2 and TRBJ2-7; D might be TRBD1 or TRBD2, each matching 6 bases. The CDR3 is CASSTGRLSYEQYF. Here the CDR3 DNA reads TGTGCCAGCAGCACAGGGAGGTTGTCCTACGAGCAGTACTTC.